The 27 T cell receptor beta chains below were found in one sample sequenced in a study of blood T cell repertoires in COVID-19. Libraries were prepared by immunoSEQ multiplex PCR; TCRdb keeps only in-frame clonotypes and omits some of them. The data show about 160,000 clones, approximately 80% seen once. Sequencing was carried out using peripheral blood. These receptors came from a man aged 55 to 70 with acute or convalescent COVID-19.

This chain connects TRBV29-1 to TRBJ2-2; possibly TRBD2 for D (6 bases). From germline, CDR1 is SQVTM and CDR2 ANQGSEA. V lost 0 bases and J 6 bases, leaving 20 bases between the germline ends. The CDR3 contains 17 residues. The CDR3 here is CSVEDEGWGEAAGELFF. CDR3 nucleotides: TGCAGCGTTGAAGATGAGGGTTGGGGGGAGGCGGCCGGGGAGCTGTTTTTT.

The chain couples TRBV3-1 (or the pseudogene TRBV3-2) to TRBJ1-1, with a possible D match to TRBD1 (6 bases). V gave up 6 bases and J gave up 5 bases, with 10 bases separating them. Germline V gene sequence: CDR1 LGHDT, CDR2 YNNKEL (reference sequence). The CDR3 has 12 amino acids. This CDR3 reads CASRQGGTEAFF. CDR3 sequence (DNA): TGTGCCAGCAGACAGGGTGGGACTGAAGCTTTCTTT.

The rearrangement links TRBV3-1 (or the pseudogene TRBV3-2) to TRBJ1-1, with D possibly matching TRBD1 (6 bases). The germline V gene has CDR1 LGHDT and CDR2 YNNKEL (reference sequence). This CDR3 comprises 15 residues. V dropped 0 bases and J dropped 5 bases, with 13 bases sitting between them. CDR3 DNA sequence: TGTGCCAGCAGCCAAGATGAAAACAGGGCTACTGAAGCTTTCTTT. The encoded protein is CASSQDENRATEAFF.

Note on this clone: Other DNA sequences in the same sample also yield this CDR3. The J gene is TRBJ1-5, the V gene TRBV18; 7 bases match TRBD1. This CDR3 spans 14 amino acids. Germline V gene sequence: CDR1 KGHSH, CDR2 LQKENI. Unmatched junction bases numbered 0, after V lost 2 bases and J lost 2 bases. The CDR3 DNA is TGTGCCAGCTCACCAACAGGGGGCAATCAGCCCCAGCATTTT. This codes for CASSPTGGNQPQHF.

The chain employs TRBV18 and TRBJ2-7; D possibly corresponds to TRBD1 (5 bases). Trimming cost V 2 bases and J 5 bases, with 16 bases left between them. The length of the CDR3 is 15 residues. Germline CDR1 reads KGHSH; CDR2 reads LQKENI. This CDR3 is CASSPSSPGIDEQYF. The CDR3 nucleotides are TGTGCCAGCTCACCAAGTTCCCCAGGGATAGACGAGCAGTACTTC. Supplemented by reference TRBV18 and TRBJ2-7, the full variable domain reads NAGVMQNPRHLVRRRGQEARLRCSPMKGHSHVYWYRQLPEEGLKFMVYLQKENIIDESGMPKERFSAEFPKEGPSILRIQQVVRGDSAAYFCASSPSSPGIDEQYFGPGTRLTVT.

J is TRBJ1-4 and V is TRBV19, with D uncertain. In germline, CDR1 is LNHDA, CDR2 SQIVND (reference sequence). The CDR3 has 15 residues. The V gene lost 3 bases and the J gene lost 4 bases, with 12 bases spanning the gap. CDR3 coding DNA: TGTGCCAGTAGTATGGCGACGGGGTTTAATGAAAAACTGTTTTTT. Protein: CASSMATGFNEKLFF. The variable domain in full, with the rest retrieved from reference TRBV19 and TRBJ1-4, is DGGITQSPKYLFRKEGQNVTLSCEQNLNHDAMYWYRQDPGQGLRLIYYSQIVNDFQKGDIAEGYSVSREKKESFPLTVTSAQKNPTAFYLCASSMATGFNEKLFFGSGTQLSVL.

The chain is built from TRBV12-3 or TRBV12-4 and TRBJ1-1, with D perhaps matching TRBD1 (6 bases). There are 11 residues in the CDR3. Trimming took off 5 bases at V and 6 bases at J, with 7 bases between the two ends. The CDR3 region is CASSPGAEAFF. The CDR3 nucleotides read TGTGCCAGCAGTCCAGGGGCTGAAGCTTTCTTT.

This clone occurred a few times. This rearrangement joins TRBV27 to TRBJ1-2; the D gene is possibly TRBD1 (5 bases). The CDR3 runs 13 residues. Trimming cost V 5 bases and J 4 bases, with 11 bases left between them. Looked up from germline, CDR1 is MNHEY and CDR2 is SMNVEV (reference sequence). The CDR3: CASSDGGIYGYTF. As DNA, the CDR3 is TGTGCCAGCAGTGACGGGGGAATCTATGGCTACACCTTC.

This clone was counted between two and nine times. This rearrangement joins TRBV2 to TRBJ2-7; D is perhaps TRBD2 (5 bases). V shed 0 bases and J shed 4 bases, with 10 bases lying between them. Germline V gene data show CDR1 as SNHLY and CDR2 as FYNNEI. The CDR3 is 14 amino acids. In DNA, the CDR3 is TGTGCCAGCAGTGAAGCGCGGGTGGGGTACGAGCAGTACTTC. Encoded protein: CASSEARVGYEQYF.

DNA of the CDR3: TGCGCCAGCAGCTTGTTTGCAGGGTTGGAGTCCGGGGAGCTGTTTTTT. Amino acid sequence: CASSLFAGLESGELFF. J is TRBJ2-2 and V is TRBV5-1, with D tentatively TRBD1 (5 bases). Trimming removed 1 base from V and 6 bases from J, with 16 bases in between. The CDR3 has 16 amino acids. Germline-derived CDR1 and CDR2 are SGHRS and YFSETQ.

This chain links TRBV19 with TRBJ2-3; 9 bases are a match to TRBD1. Trimming took 2 bases from V and 5 from J; bases not matched to a gene: 5. The CDR3 has 15 residues. Germline V CDR1 and CDR2: LNHDA, SQIVND (reference sequence). The CDR3 loop reads CASSIRTGEEDTQYF. The CDR3 nucleotides read TGTGCCAGTAGTATAAGGACAGGGGAAGAAGATACGCAGTATTTT. The full variable domain, rest sourced from reference TRBV19 and TRBJ2-3, is DGGITQSPKYLFRKEGQNVTLSCEQNLNHDAMYWYRQDPGQGLRLIYYSQIVNDFQKGDIAEGYSVSREKKESFPLTVTSAQKNPTAFYLCASSIRTGEEDTQYFGPGTRLTVL.

The chain combines TRBV6-5 with TRBJ1-2; 8 bases map to TRBD1. The germline V gene has CDR1 MNHEY and CDR2 SVGAGI. Trimming cost V 5 bases and J 8 bases; bases outside gene matches: 10. This CDR3 has 14 amino acids. In DNA, the CDR3 is TGTGCCAGCAGTCCGGCCCAGGGGGCGAAAGGCTACACCTTC. It codes for CASSPAQGAKGYTF.

This rearrangement joins TRBV7-2 to TRBJ2-7, with D possibly TRBD1 on 6 matching bases. Per germline, CDR1 SGHTA and CDR2 FQGNSA. The length of the CDR3 is 13 residues. Trimming stripped 5 bases from V and 4 bases from J, with 12 bases between. Here the CDR3 DNA reads TGTGCCAGCAGCCCCGGGACACAATACGAGCAGTACTTC. Translation: CASSPGTQYEQYF.

J is TRBJ2-3 and V is TRBV7-7; TRBD1 matches 7 bases. CDR3 length equals 13 residues. Germline trimming cut 5 bases from V and 8 bases from J; bases unmatched to any gene: 7. Germline lookup yields CDR1 SSHAT and CDR2 FNYEAQ (reference sequence). In DNA form, the CDR3 reads TGTGCCAGCAGCGGCCAACAGGGGTTTACGCAGTATTTT. This encodes CASSGQQGFTQYF.

This chain links TRBV9 with TRBJ2-1; D is unclear. Per the germline V gene, CDR1 is SGDLS and CDR2 is YYNGEE. Trimming left V 0 bases short and J 8 bases short, with 3 bases between. The CDR3 is made up of 11 amino acids. For the CDR3, the DNA is TGTGCCAGCAGCGTAGCCGATGAGCAGTTCTTC. Its protein product is CASSVADEQFF.

This sequence joins TRBV5-1 and TRBJ1-6; TRBD1 might be the D (6 bases). The length of the CDR3 is 16 residues. CDR1 and CDR2 from the germline V gene are SGHRS and YFSETQ. Trimming removed 2 bases from V and 10 bases from J, with 19 bases in between. In DNA form, the CDR3 reads TGCGCCAGCAGCTTTGGTTCGTCAGGGGAGAGCTCACCCCTCCACTTT. As protein: CASSFGSSGESSPLHF.

This chain uses TRBV10-3 with TRBJ2-3, with 7 bases fitting TRBD2. V lost 11 bases and J lost 4; bases outside the gene matches: 15. CDR3 length: 15 amino acids. The germline gives CDR1 ENHRY, CDR2 SYGVKD. CDR3 bases: TGTGCCGCAGGAGGGGAGGGAGTAATCGCAGATACGCAGTATTTT. It specifies CAAGGEGVIADTQYF.

The CDR3 bases are TGTGCCAGCTCACCACCGTGGGGGCAATCCTACGAGCAGTACTTC. It encodes CASSPPWGQSYEQYF. The rearrangement joins TRBV18 to TRBJ2-7; D is possibly TRBD1 (6 bases). CDR3 length: 15 residues. The germline V gene has CDR1 KGHSH and CDR2 LQKENI. Deletions cut 0 bases from V and 1 base from J, with 10 bases between.

The gene calls are TRBV7-2 and TRBJ1-4; TRBD1 aligns across 8 bases. The CDR3 totals 15 residues. Trimming cost V 4 bases and J 7 bases; bases outside gene matches: 8. CDR1 SGHTA and CDR2 FQGNSA come from the germline V gene. CDR3 in amino acids: CASSYGQGGSEKLFF. CDR3 bases: TGTGCCAGCAGCTACGGACAGGGTGGGAGTGAAAAACTGTTTTTT.

V is TRBV7-3 and J is TRBJ2-7; D is perhaps TRBD2 (5 bases). The CDR3 totals 12 residues. Looked up from germline, CDR1 is SGHTA and CDR2 is FQGTGA. Trimming took off 2 bases at V and 4 bases at J, with 6 bases between the two ends. The CDR3 coding sequence is TGTGCCAGCAGCTTATCGGGGTACGAGCAGTACTTC. Its translation is CASSLSGYEQYF.

The CDR3, as DNA: TGTGCCAGCAGCTTAAGGGACAAAACTGAGACCCAGTACTTC. Protein sequence: CASSLRDKTETQYF. J is TRBJ2-5 and V is TRBV13; D possibly corresponds to TRBD1 (6 bases). Germline loops: CDR1 PRHDT, CDR2 FYEKMQ (reference sequence). Trimming left V 2 bases short and J 5 bases short, with 12 bases between. The CDR3 spans 14 residues.

This chain uses TRBV19 with TRBJ2-5; D is possibly TRBD2 (7 bases). The CDR3 extends over 15 amino acids. Germline V gene sequence: CDR1 LNHDA, CDR2 SQIVND (reference sequence). Trimming cost V 3 bases and J 7 bases, with 18 bases left between them. The CDR3 loop reads CASSMGGGPKGTQYF. The CDR3 nucleotides read TGTGCCAGTAGTATGGGCGGGGGCCCCAAAGGGACCCAGTACTTC.

The chain links TRBV7-3 to TRBJ2-1, with TRBD2 matching 13 bases. With V trimmed by 4 bases and J by 7 bases, 4 bases remained unmatched. This CDR3 contains 15 residues. Germline V CDR1 and CDR2: SGHTA, FQGTGA. The CDR3 is CASSSGLAGLNEQFF. In nucleotides, the CDR3 is TGTGCCAGCAGCTCGGGACTAGCGGGGCTAAATGAGCAGTTCTTC.

The chain carries TRBV24-1 and TRBJ1-1, with a tentative D call TRBD1 (6 bases). The germline CDR1 and CDR2 sequences are KGHDR and SFDVKD. The V end lost 0 bases, the J end lost 8 bases, and 9 bases lay between the germline ends. The CDR3 is made up of 13 amino acids. The CDR3 here is CATSDLGGREAFF. In nucleotides, the CDR3 is TGTGCCACCAGTGATTTGGGGGGCAGGGAAGCTTTCTTT.

The V and J genes are TRBV4-2 and TRBJ1-2, with D possibly matching TRBD1 (5 bases). Trimming took off 1 base at V and 4 bases at J, with 16 bases between the two ends. The CDR3 runs 16 residues. The V gene's germline CDR1 is LGHNA and CDR2 YNFKEQ. The DNA of the CDR3 is TGTGCCAGCAGCCAAGGGGCTGGGGCGCTGGGCTATGGCTACACCTTC. This sequence encodes CASSQGAGALGYGYTF.

The chain recombines TRBV25-1 with TRBJ2-1, with TRBD1 identical over 10 bases. Per the germline V gene, CDR1 is MGHDK and CDR2 is SYGVNS. V shed 4 bases, J shed 7 bases, and the junction held 4 bases outside the gene matches. There are 14 residues in the CDR3. The CDR3 is CASSADRGLNEQFF. CDR3 coding DNA: TGTGCCAGCAGTGCGGACAGGGGGTTGAATGAGCAGTTCTTC.

This clone showed up just a few times. This sequence joins TRBV2 and TRBJ1-2; weak D call: TRBD1 (6 bases). Trimming cost V 3 bases and J 5 bases, with 10 bases left between them. This CDR3 region has 13 residues. Germline CDR1 reads SNHLY; CDR2 reads FYNNEI. CDR3: CASSDPDRYGYTF. In DNA form, the CDR3 reads TGTGCCAGCAGTGACCCGGACAGATATGGCTACACCTTC.